This T cell receptor beta chain derives from a study of T cell changes during pregnancy in multiple sclerosis. CDR1 is MNHEY and CDR2 is SMNVEV in the germline V gene (reference sequence). Trimming at V came to 6 bases and at J to 3 bases, leaving 7 bases not matched to a gene. The CDR3 is made up of 15 amino acids. Assay used: immunoSEQ multiplex PCR; TCRdb lists only in-frame clones, some missing. Found here are some 110,000 clones, more than 85% of them singletons; the top ten hold 1.5%. This rearrangement joins TRBV27 to TRBJ1-2; 10 bases fit TRBD1. This TCR was sampled from a female donor with multiple sclerosis, enrolled in a pregnancy study. This specimen was peripheral blood, taken in the third trimester of pregnancy. In nucleotides, the CDR3 is TGTGCCAGCAGATCTGACAGGGGGCAGGACTATGGCTACACCTTC. Translating gives CASRSDRGQDYGYTF.